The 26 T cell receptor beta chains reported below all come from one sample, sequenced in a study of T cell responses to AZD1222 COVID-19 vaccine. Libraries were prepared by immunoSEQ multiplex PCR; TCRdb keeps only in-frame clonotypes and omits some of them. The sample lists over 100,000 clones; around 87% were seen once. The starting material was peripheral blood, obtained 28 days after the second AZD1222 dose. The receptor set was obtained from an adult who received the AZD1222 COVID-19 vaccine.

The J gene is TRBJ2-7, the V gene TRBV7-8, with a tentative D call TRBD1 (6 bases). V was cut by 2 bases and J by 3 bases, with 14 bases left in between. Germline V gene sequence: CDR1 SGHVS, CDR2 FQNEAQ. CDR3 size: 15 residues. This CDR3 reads CASSLTQGSFYEQYF. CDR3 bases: TGTGCCAGCAGCTTAACGCAGGGGAGCTTCTACGAGCAGTACTTC.

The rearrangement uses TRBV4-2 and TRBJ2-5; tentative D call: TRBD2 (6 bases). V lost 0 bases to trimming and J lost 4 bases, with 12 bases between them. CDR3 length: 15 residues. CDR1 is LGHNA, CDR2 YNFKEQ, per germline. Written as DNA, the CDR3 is TGTGCCAGCAGCCAAGAGGCGGGGCGGGGAGAGACCCAGTACTTC. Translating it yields CASSQEAGRGETQYF.

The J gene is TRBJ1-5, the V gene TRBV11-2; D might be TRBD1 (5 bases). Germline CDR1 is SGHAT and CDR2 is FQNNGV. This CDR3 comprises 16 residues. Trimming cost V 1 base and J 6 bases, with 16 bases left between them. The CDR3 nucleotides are TGTGCCAGCAGCTTAGGAGGGGTCAGCGGGAGTCAGCCCCAGCATTTT. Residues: CASSLGGVSGSQPQHF.

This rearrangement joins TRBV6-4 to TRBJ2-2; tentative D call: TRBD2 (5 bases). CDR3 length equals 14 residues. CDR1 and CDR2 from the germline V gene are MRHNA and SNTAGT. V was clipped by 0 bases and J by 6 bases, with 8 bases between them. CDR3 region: CASSDSPGSGELFF. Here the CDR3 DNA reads TGTGCCAGCAGTGACTCTCCGGGATCCGGGGAGCTGTTTTTT.

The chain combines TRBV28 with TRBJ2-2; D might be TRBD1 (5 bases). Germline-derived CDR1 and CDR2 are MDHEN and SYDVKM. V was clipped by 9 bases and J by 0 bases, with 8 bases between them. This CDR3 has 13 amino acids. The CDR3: CASGAPNTGELFF. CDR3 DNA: TGTGCCAGTGGGGCACCGAACACCGGGGAGCTGTTTTTT.

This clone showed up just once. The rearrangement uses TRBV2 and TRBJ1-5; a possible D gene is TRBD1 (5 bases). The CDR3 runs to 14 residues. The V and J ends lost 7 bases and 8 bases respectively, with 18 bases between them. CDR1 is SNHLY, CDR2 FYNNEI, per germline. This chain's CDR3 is CASKVQGSSKPQHF. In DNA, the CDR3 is TGTGCCAGCAAGGTTCAGGGTTCATCTAAGCCCCAGCATTTT.

The CDR3 DNA sequence: TGTGCCAGCAGCCCCAGGGGGGAGCAGTTCTTC. As protein: CASSPRGEQFF. The chain couples TRBV28 to TRBJ2-1; 7 bases map to TRBD1. The V segment lost 6 bases and the J segment 10 bases; nucleotides outside the gene matches: 3. The CDR3 consists of 11 residues. Germline-derived CDR1 and CDR2 are MDHEN and SYDVKM.

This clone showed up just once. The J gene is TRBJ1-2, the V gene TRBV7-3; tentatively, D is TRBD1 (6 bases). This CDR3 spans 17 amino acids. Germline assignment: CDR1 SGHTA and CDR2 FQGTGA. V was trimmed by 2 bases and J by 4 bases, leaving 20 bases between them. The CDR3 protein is CASSLYPPTGGPYGYTF. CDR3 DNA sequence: TGTGCCAGCAGCTTATATCCCCCGACCGGGGGGCCCTATGGCTACACCTTC.

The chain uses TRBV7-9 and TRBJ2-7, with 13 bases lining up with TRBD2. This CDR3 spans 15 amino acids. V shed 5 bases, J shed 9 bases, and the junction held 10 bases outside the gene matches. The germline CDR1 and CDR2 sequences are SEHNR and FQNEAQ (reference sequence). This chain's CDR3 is CASSTSGLAGVWQYF. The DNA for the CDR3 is TGTGCCAGCAGCACCTCCGGACTAGCGGGAGTCTGGCAGTACTTC.

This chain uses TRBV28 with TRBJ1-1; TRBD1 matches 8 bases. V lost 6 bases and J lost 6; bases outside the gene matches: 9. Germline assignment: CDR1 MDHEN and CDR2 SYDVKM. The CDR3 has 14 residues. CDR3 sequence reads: CASSPGQGNSEAFF. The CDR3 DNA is TGTGCCAGCAGCCCCGGACAGGGCAATTCTGAAGCTTTCTTT.

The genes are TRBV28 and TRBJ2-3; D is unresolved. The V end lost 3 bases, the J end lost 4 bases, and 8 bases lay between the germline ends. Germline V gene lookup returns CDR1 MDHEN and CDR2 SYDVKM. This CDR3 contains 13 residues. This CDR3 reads CASSLGSPDTQYF. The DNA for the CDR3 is TGTGCCAGCAGTTTGGGTAGCCCAGATACGCAGTATTTT.

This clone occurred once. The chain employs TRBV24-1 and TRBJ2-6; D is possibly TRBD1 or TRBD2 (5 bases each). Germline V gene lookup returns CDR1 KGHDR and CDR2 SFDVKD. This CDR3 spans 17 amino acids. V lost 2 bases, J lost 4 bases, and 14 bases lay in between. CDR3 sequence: CATSDYGKGFGANVLTF. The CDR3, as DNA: TGTGCCACCAGTGATTACGGGAAGGGGTTCGGGGCCAACGTCCTGACTTTC.

CDR3 DNA: TGTGCCAGCATCCTTAGCGGGAGTGGTCAAGAGACCCAGTACTTC. Encoded protein: CASILSGSGQETQYF. The chain recombines TRBV5-4 with TRBJ2-5, with TRBD2 matching 9 bases. Germline V lookup: CDR1 SGHNT, CDR2 YYREEE (reference sequence). The CDR3 has 15 residues. V was pared by 6 bases and J by 2 bases, with 8 bases of the junction left unmatched.

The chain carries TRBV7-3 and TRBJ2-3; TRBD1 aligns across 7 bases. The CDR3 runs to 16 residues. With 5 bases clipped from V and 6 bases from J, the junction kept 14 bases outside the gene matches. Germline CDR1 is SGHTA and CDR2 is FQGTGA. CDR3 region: CASSQGWTGAPDTQYF. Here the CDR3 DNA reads TGTGCCAGCAGCCAGGGGTGGACAGGTGCCCCTGATACGCAGTATTTT.

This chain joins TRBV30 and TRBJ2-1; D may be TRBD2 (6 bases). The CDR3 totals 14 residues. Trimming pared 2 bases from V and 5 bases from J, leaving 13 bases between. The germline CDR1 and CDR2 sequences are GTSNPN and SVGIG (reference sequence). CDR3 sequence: CAWSPPGGNNEQFF. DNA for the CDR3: TGTGCCTGGAGTCCCCCGGGCGGGAACAATGAGCAGTTCTTC. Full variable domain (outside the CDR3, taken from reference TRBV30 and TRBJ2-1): SQTIHQWPATLVQPVGSPLSLECTVEGTSNPNLYWYRQAAGRGLQLLFYSVGIGQISSEVPQNLSASRPQDRQFILSSKKLLLSDSGFYLCAWSPPGGNNEQFFGPGTRLTVL.

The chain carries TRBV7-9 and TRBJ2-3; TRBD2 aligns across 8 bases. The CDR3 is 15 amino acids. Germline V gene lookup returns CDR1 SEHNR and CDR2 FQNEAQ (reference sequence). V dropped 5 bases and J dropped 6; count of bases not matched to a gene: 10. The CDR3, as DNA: TGTGCCAGCAGCCCGACAGGACTAGCTAGGGATACGCAGTATTTT. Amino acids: CASSPTGLARDTQYF.

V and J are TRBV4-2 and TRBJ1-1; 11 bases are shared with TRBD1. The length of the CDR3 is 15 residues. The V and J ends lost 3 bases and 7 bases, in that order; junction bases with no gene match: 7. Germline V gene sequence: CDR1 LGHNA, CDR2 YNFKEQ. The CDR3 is CASSHTGQGEDEAFF. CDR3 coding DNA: TGTGCCAGCAGCCACACGGGACAGGGGGAGGATGAAGCTTTCTTT.

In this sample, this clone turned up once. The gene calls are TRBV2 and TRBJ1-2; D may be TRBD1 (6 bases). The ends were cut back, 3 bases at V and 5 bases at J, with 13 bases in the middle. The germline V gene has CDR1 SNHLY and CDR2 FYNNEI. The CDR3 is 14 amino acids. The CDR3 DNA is TGTGCCAGCAGTGATAGGGGGACGGCTTATGGCTACACCTTC. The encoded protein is CASSDRGTAYGYTF. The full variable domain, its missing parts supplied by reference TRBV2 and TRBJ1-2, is EPEVTQTPSHQVTQMGQEVILRCVPISNHLYFYWYRQILGQKVEFLVSFYNNEISEKSEIFDDQFSVERPDGSNFTLKIRSTKLEDSAMYFCASSDRGTAYGYTFGSGTRLTVV.

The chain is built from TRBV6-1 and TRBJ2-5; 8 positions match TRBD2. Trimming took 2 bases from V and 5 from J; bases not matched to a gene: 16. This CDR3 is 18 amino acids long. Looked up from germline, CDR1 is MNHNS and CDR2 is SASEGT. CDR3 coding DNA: TGTGCCAGCAGTGAATTATCCAGCGGGGGACCTCAGTACGAGACCCAGTACTTC. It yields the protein CASSELSSGGPQYETQYF.

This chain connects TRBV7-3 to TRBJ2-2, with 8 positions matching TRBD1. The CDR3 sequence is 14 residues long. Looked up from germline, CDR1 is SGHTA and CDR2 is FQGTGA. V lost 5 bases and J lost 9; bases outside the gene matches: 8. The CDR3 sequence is CASSPGQGPRELFF. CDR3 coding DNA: TGTGCCAGCAGCCCCGGACAGGGCCCCCGGGAGCTGTTTTTT.

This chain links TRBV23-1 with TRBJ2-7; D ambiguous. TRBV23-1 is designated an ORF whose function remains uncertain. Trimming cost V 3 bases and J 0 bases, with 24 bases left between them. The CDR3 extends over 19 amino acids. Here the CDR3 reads CASSHPSRIVFLDSYEQYF. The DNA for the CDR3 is TGCGCCAGCAGTCACCCATCACGGATAGTTTTCTTAGACTCCTACGAGCAGTACTTC.

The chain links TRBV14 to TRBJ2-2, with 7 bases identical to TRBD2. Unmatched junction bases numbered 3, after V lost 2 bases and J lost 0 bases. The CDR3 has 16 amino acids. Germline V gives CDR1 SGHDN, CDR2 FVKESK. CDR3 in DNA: TGTGCCAGCAGCCAAAGGCGGGAGTCGAACACCGGGGAGCTGTTTTTT. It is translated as CASSQRRESNTGELFF.

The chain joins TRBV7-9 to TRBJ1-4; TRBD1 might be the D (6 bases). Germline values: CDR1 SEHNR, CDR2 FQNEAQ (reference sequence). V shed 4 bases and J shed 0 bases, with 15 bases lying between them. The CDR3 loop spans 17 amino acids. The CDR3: CASSSSLQGATNEKLFF. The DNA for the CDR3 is TGTGCCAGCAGCTCGTCCCTACAGGGAGCAACTAATGAAAAACTGTTTTTT.

In DNA form, the CDR3 reads TGTGCCAGCAGTTCCCGACAGGGAGCCTACGAGCAGTACTTC. Protein: CASSSRQGAYEQYF. The chain joins TRBV28 to TRBJ2-7; 7 bases align to TRBD1. V trimming: 4 bases; J trimming: 2 bases; junction bases outside the gene matches: 5. The CDR3 extends over 14 amino acids. Germline CDR1 reads MDHEN; CDR2 reads SYDVKM.

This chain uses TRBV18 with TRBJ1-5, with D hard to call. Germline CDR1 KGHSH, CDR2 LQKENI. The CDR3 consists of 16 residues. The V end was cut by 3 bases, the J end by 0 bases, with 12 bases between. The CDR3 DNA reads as TGTGCCAGCTCACCTCGTGGCGGTTATAGCAATCAGCCCCAGCATTTT. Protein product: CASSPRGGYSNQPQHF.

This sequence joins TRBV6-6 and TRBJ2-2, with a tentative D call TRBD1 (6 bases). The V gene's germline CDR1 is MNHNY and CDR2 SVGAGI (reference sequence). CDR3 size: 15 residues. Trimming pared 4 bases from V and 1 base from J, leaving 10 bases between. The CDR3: CASSSPGQNTGELFF. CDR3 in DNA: TGTGCCAGCAGTTCCCCGGGACAGAACACCGGGGAGCTGTTTTTT.